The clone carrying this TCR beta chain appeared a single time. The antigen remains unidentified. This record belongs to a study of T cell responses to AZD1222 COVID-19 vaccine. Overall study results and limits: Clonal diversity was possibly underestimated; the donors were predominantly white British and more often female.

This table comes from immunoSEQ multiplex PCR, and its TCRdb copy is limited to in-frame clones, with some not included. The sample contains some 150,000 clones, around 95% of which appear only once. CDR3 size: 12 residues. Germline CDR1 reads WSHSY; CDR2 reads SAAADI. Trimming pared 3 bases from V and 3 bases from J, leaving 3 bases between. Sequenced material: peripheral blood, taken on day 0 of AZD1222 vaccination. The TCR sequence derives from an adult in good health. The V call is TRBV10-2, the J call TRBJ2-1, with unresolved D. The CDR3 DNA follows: TGCGCCAGCAGTGAAATCTACAATGAGCAGTTCTTC. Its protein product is CASSEIYNEQFF.